This T cell receptor (beta chain) was profiled in a study of blood T cell repertoires in COVID-19 (dated by TCRdb to the early 2020s). With regard to the full study: Samples from collaborators originated in the United States, Italy and Spain and spanned both the acute and convalescent phases of COVID-19. Sample metadata almost always included a de-identified subject ID, COVID-19 status, age in years and sex. The repertoires were released in a freely available public database meant as a resource for research on the immune response to SARS-CoV-2. The prospective study material was composed of cDNA or gDNA derived from T cells, B-cell-depleted T cells, or PBMCs. The dataset comprised deeply sampled blood TCRbeta repertoires from subjects exposed to, actively infected with, or recovered from COVID-19. The samples were drawn from the first 160 participants of the ongoing ImmuneRACE study and from roughly 1,300 subjects provided by 6 global collaborators. Where HLA class I and class II types were available, the types were taken from metadata supplied by the sample provider, not from assay-based typing.

This clone was detected once. No cognate antigen has been identified for it. Nothing much larger sits one base from this clone, and base qualities are not available. Whole blood was collected in K2EDTA tubes by collaborating institutions according to the institutions' own protocols. Collaborator samples were shipped for TCRbeta analysis as frozen whole blood, isolated PBMCs, or DNA extracted from either sample type. Overall results and qualifications from the work: How much clinical and demographic metadata was included differed by source and by participant, and the metadata was provided uncurated.

The immunoSEQ Assay, a bias-controlled multiplex PCR, was used to amplify TCRbeta CDR3 regions from genomic DNA. The authors processed their data as follows. Nucleated cell counts per sample were estimated from amplification of reference gene primers within the assay. To quantify the absolute abundance of each unique TCRbeta CDR3 rearrangement, sequence reads were collapsed and filtered. For each sample, productive Simpson clonality was calculated by taking the square root of Simpson's diversity index across productive rearrangements. TCRdb obtained this table from immuneACCESS and retained in-frame rearrangements with V and J assigned. These tables miss some clones; where compared with another copy, unresolved V genes account for less than half of the shortfall, and the remainder is unexplained. V and J calls plus clone size are reproduced from that table; the DNA served to infer D and trimming. The sample yields some 220,000 clones; about three quarters were counted once. 5.5% to 8.5% of the sample is in the top ten clones.

The CDR3 starts with the cysteine, ends with the phenylalanine, and has 12 residues. The sequence is cut down to CDR3 DNA, 36 bases in frame from base 1. Based on the germline V gene, the CDR1 and CDR2 sequences are SNHLY and FYNNEI. The junction carries 8 bases between V and J, which are trimmed by 7 bases and 2 bases respectively. The source material was peripheral blood. The receptor chain draws on TRBV2 and TRBJ2-5; the D region possibly corresponds to TRBD1 (6 bases align). The sequence came from a woman aged 70-85 years with acute or convalescent COVID-19. Here is the DNA: TGTGCCAGCACAGGGGTACAAGAGACCCAGTACTTC. Its product reads: CASTGVQETQYF.